One and the same sample provided the 3 T cell receptor beta chains below, sequenced in a study of response to subunit inactivated influenza vaccine. TCRdb re-called the RT-PCR reads with MiXCR, one entry per CDR3 protein. This sample has roughly 700,000 distinct CDR3 sequences, with 11% to 15% found just once. The sequencing used PBMCs from blood, collected around two weeks before vaccination. The receptor set was obtained from a man aged 50 to 60 who received an inactivated influenza vaccine.

J is TRBJ2-2 and V is TRBV6-5; 7 bases fit TRBD1. J was trimmed by 2 bases and V by 2 bases; bases with no gene match: 2. CDR1 and CDR2 from the germline V gene are MNHEY and SVGAGI. This CDR3 has 15 amino acids. CDR3 amino acids: CASSYQGDNTGELFF. The CDR3 DNA reads as TGTGCCAGCAGTTACCAGGGGGATAACACCGGGGAGCTGTTTTTT.

This clonotype was seen only a few times. The chain combines TRBV24-1 with TRBJ2-1, with 7 bases lining up with TRBD1. CDR1 and CDR2 (germline): KGHDR, SFDVKD. This CDR3 has 16 amino acids. With 3 bases clipped from V and 7 bases from J, the junction kept 11 bases outside the gene matches. For the CDR3, the DNA is TGTGCCACCAGTGATACCCGACAGGGTCTGCGTAATGAGCAGTTCTTC. Translation gives CATSDTRQGLRNEQFF.

This rearrangement joins TRBV7-9 to TRBJ1-6, with unresolved D. Between the trimmed V and J ends, which lost 1 base and 11 bases, there was a span of 9 bases. The CDR3 is 13 amino acids. The germline V gene has CDR1 SEHNR and CDR2 FQNEAQ (reference sequence). CDR3 sequence: CASSLGIVAPLHF. CDR3 nucleotide sequence: TGTGCCAGCAGCTTAGGAATAGTCGCACCCCTCCACTTT.